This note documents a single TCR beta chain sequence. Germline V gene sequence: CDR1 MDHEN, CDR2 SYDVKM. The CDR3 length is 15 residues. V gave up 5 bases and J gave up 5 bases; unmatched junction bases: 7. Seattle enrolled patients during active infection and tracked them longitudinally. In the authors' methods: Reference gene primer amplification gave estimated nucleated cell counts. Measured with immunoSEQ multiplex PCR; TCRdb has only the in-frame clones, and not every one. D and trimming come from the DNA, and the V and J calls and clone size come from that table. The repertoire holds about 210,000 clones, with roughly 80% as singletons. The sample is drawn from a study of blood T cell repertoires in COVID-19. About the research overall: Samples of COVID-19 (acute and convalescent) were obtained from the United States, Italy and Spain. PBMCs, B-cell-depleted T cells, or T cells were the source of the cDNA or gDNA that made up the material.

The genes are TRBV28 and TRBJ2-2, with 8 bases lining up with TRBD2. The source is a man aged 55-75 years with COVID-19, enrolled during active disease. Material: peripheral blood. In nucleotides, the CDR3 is TGTGCCAGCAGTCCCCTCGGGAGGGAGACCGGGGAGCTGTTTTTT. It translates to CASSPLGRETGELFF. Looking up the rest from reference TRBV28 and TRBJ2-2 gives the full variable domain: DVKVTQSSRYLVKRTGEKVFLECVQDMDHENMFWYRQDPGLGLRLIYFSYDVKMKEKGDIPEGYSVSREKKERFSLILESASTNQTSMYLCASSPLGRETGELFFGEGSRLTVL.